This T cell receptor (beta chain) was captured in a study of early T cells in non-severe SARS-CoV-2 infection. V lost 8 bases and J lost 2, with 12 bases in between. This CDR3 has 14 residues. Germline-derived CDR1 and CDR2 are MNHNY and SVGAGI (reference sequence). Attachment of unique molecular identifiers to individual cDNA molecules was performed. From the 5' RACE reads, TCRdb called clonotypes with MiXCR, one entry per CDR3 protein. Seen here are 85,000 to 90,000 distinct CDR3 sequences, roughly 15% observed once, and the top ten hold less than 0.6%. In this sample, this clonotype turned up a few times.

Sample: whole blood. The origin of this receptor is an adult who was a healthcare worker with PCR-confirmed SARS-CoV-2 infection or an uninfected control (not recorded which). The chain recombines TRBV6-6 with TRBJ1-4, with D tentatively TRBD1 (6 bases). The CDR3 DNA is TGTGCCAGCCGAGATGGGGGCACTAATGAAAAACTGTTTTTT. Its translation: CASRDGGTNEKLFF.